This TCR beta chain was captured by sequencing in a study of T-cell memory formation after mild COVID-19. Study overall: Clusters of TCRs were largely donor specific. Study-wide results and caveats: CD4/CD8 balance characterized clones contracting day 15 to 85, and CD4+ skew characterized later expanders.

Notes on this clonotype: The antigen remains unidentified.

Germline V gene sequence: CDR1 SGHDT, CDR2 YYEEEE. The CDR3 sequence is 14 residues long. Trimming removed 6 bases from V and 1 base from J, with 13 bases in between. From 5'RACE with constant-segment primers came TCR alpha and TCR beta cDNA libraries that carried sample barcodes and UMIs. TCRdb fed the 5' RACE reads into MiXCR, producing one record per CDR3 protein. The sample lists fewer than 550,000 distinct CDR3 sequences, 20% occurring once. The chain is built from TRBV5-6 and TRBJ1-1; a possible D gene is TRBD1 (6 bases). Sequencing input: PBMCs or a T cell subset sorted from them (not recorded which). This TCR derives from an adult woman who had mild COVID-19 (a few samples of this study predate the infection). Cell type and time point are not known. CDR3 DNA sequence: TGTGCCAGCACATCGGGACATCAGAACACTGAAGCTTTCTTT. Translated: CASTSGHQNTEAFF.